Below are 13 T cell receptor beta chains sequenced from a single sample in a study of T-cell memory formation after mild COVID-19. TCRdb processed the 5' RACE reads anew with MiXCR; each CDR3 protein has one entry. The repertoire has about 180,000 distinct CDR3 sequences, about 18% of them found once; the top ten carry roughly 3.9%. The sample consisted of PBMCs or a T cell subset sorted from them (not recorded which). Source of these receptors: a man aged 18 to 30 who had mild COVID-19 (a few samples of this study predate the infection). Cell type and time point are not known.

This clonotype was observed a handful of times. The V gene is TRBV6-5, the J gene TRBJ1-4; TRBD1 might be the D (5 bases). This CDR3 comprises 13 residues. CDR1 and CDR2 from the germline V gene are MNHEY and SVGAGI. V was cut by 2 bases and J by 5 bases, with 6 bases left in between. The CDR3 nucleotides are TGTGCCAGCAGTTACGGGGGGAATGAAAAACTGTTTTTT. It codes for CASSYGGNEKLFF.

J is TRBJ2-3 and V is TRBV5-1, with a weak D call TRBD2 (6 bases). The CDR3 has 16 amino acids. Germline CDR1 and CDR2: SGHRS and YFSETQ. The V gene lost 4 bases and the J gene lost 0 bases, with 15 bases spanning the gap. The CDR3 bases are TGCGCCAGCAGCAAGGGACTGCAGACTAGCACAGATACGCAGTATTTT. Protein product: CASSKGLQTSTDTQYF.

This clonotype occurred a few times. The chain has TRBV6-2 or TRBV6-3 and TRBJ1-6; 9 bases agree with TRBD1. Germline CDR1 and CDR2: MNHEY and SVGEGT. J gave up 10 bases and V 6 bases, and 19 bases lay outside the gene matches. This CDR3 has 18 residues. The DNA for the CDR3 is TGTGCCAGCAGCCGATTCGTCGACGGGACAGGGTACGGCTCACCCCTCCACTTT. Translation: CASSRFVDGTGYGSPLHF.

V and J are TRBV5-1 and TRBJ2-3; D perhaps matches TRBD2 (6 bases). V lost 2 bases to trimming and J lost 3 bases, with 13 bases between them. This CDR3 has 15 residues. Germline CDR1 reads SGHRS; CDR2 reads YFSETQ. CDR3 loop: CASSFRRGQTDTQYF. The DNA for the CDR3 is TGCGCCAGCAGCTTCCGGCGGGGCCAGACAGATACGCAGTATTTT.

This clonotype has more than one count but fewer than ten. CDR3 protein: CATSGTAGYEQYF. As DNA, the CDR3 is TGTGCCACCAGCGGGACAGCAGGCTACGAGCAGTACTTC. V is TRBV15 and J is TRBJ2-7; 7 bases line up with TRBD1. This CDR3 contains 13 residues. In germline, CDR1 is LNHNV, CDR2 YYDKDF (reference sequence). Trimming cost V 5 bases and J 3 bases; bases outside gene matches: 4.

This clonotype has a count of ten or more. The chain uses TRBV2 and TRBJ2-3; D uncertain. This CDR3 contains 12 residues. Germline CDR1 SNHLY, CDR2 FYNNEI. Trimming pared 8 bases from V and 7 bases from J, leaving 13 bases between. The CDR3 nucleotides read TGTGCCAGCTCCCCCGAACTGAATACGCAGTATTTT. Its translation: CASSPELNTQYF.

The V gene is TRBV6-5, the J gene TRBJ1-1; tentatively, D is TRBD1 (5 bases). The V gene lost 6 bases and the J gene lost 5 bases, with 22 bases spanning the gap. This CDR3 has 16 residues. The germline V gene encodes CDR1 MNHEY and CDR2 SVGAGI. CDR3 amino acids: CASSQGMRRGATEAFF. CDR3 coding DNA: TGTGCCAGCAGCCAGGGTATGAGGCGGGGCGCGACTGAAGCTTTCTTT.

This clonotype has just a few counts. This sequence joins TRBV24-1 and TRBJ2-6, with D maybe TRBD1 (6 bases). The CDR3 consists of 17 residues. Germline V gives CDR1 KGHDR, CDR2 SFDVKD. The V end lost 6 bases, the J end lost 4 bases, and 18 bases lay between the germline ends. The CDR3 region is CATSKATGASGANVLTF. In DNA, the CDR3 is TGTGCCACCAGTAAGGCGACAGGTGCATCAGGGGCCAACGTCCTGACTTTC.

The chain is built from TRBV6-2 or TRBV6-3 and TRBJ1-5; possibly TRBD1 for D (6 bases). V dropped 6 bases and J dropped 7 bases, with 19 bases sitting between them. Per the germline V gene, CDR1 is MNHEY and CDR2 is SVGEGT. This CDR3 has 15 residues. This CDR3 reads CASRPLEQGGQPQHF. CDR3 DNA: TGTGCCAGCAGACCACTCGAACAGGGTGGCCAGCCCCAGCATTTT.

The table lists this clonotype with a few counts. This sequence joins TRBV28 and TRBJ1-1, with a weak D call TRBD1 (5 bases). The germline V and J ends were trimmed by 11 bases and 2 bases, with 12 bases remaining between them. Germline loops: CDR1 MDHEN, CDR2 SYDVKM. The CDR3 is 12 amino acids. Written as DNA, the CDR3 is TGTGCCGTGGCGGGGGGAAACACTGAAGCTTTCTTT. Translation gives CAVAGGNTEAFF.

The gene calls are TRBV6-5 and TRBJ1-1; D not resolved. V lost 0 bases and J 5 bases, leaving 16 bases between the germline ends. CDR1 is MNHEY, CDR2 SVGAGI, per germline. This CDR3 contains 16 residues. The CDR3 reads CASSYSRAGGETEAFF. CDR3 nucleotides: TGTGCCAGCAGTTACTCGCGGGCAGGAGGAGAAACTGAAGCTTTCTTT.

In this sample, this clonotype turned up a few times. The chain combines TRBV18 with TRBJ2-3; perhaps TRBD1 as D (7 bases). Germline V CDR1 and CDR2: KGHSH, LQKENI. Trimming removed 2 bases from V and 5 bases from J, with 14 bases in between. The CDR3 totals 15 residues. This CDR3 is CASSPMEGAVDTQYF. The CDR3 nucleotides are TGTGCCAGCTCACCAATGGAGGGGGCTGTAGATACGCAGTATTTT.

This clonotype was seen more than once but under ten times. The chain has TRBV12-3 or TRBV12-4 and TRBJ2-5, with unresolved D. The CDR3 has 12 amino acids. With 6 bases removed from V and 6 bases from J, the gap between germline ends came to 11 bases. For the CDR3, the DNA is TGTGCCAGCAGGGGAAGTGGGAAGACCCAGTACTTC. Translated, it gives CASRGSGKTQYF.